This TCR beta chain stems from a study of metastatic and nonmetastatic thyroid tumors. TCRdb re-processed the PCR reads through MiXCR. The sample consists of fewer than 35,000 clones, over 15% of them appearing once. The germline V gene has CDR1 MNHEY and CDR2 SVGAGI. This CDR3 contains 15 residues. Trimming removed 0 bases from V and 3 bases from J; junction bases left unmatched: 3. In its sample, this clone ranks as medium-sized. Thyroid surgery took place with no prior treatment in any patient. The TCR was taken from a male donor with papillary thyroid cancer or a benign thyroid nodule (not recorded which). Some clones in this sample may be carry-over from other donors' samples. The sample was blood. The chain recombines TRBV6-5 with TRBJ2-7, with 9 bases identical to TRBD1. CDR3 DNA: TGTGCCAGCAGTTACTCCCGACAGGGGGGCTACGAGCAGTACTTC. This gives the protein CASSYSRQGGYEQYF.